This T cell receptor beta chain is drawn from a study of technical replicates of blood from a handful of donors. Libraries were prepared by immunoSEQ multiplex PCR; TCRdb keeps only in-frame clonotypes and omits some of them. The data contain under 95,000 clones, roughly 90% of them singletons. Germline CDR1 is LGHNT and CDR2 is FRNRAP. V lost 6 bases, J lost 0 bases, and 10 bases lay in between. CDR3 length equals 14 residues. The J gene is TRBJ2-3, the V gene TRBV12-5; weak D call: TRBD1 (6 bases). Sequencing was done on a sample of T cells isolated from PBMCs. This receptor was identified in a human donor in good health. The CDR3 DNA is TGTGCTAGTGGAAGACAGGCGAGCACAGATACGCAGTATTTT. It specifies CASGRQASTDTQYF.